This T cell receptor (beta chain) was identified during a study of T cells in Graves' hyperthyroidism and ophthalmopathy (dated by TCRdb to between 2018 and 2020). The study in broad terms: Peripheral blood samples were taken at initial diagnosis, before any treatment was given. A discovery cohort of roughly 100 patients, 43 with Graves' ophthalmopathy and 57 with stable Graves' hyperthyroidism, was used to find distinguishing TCR V-J signatures. According to the paper, TCR Vbeta CDR3 sequencing was carried out on roughly 130 peripheral blood samples, which came from under 50 ophthalmopathy, some 73 hyperthyroidism and roughly 17 progressor patients. The 95 to 100 discovery patients were divided at random into training and test sets in a 7:3 ratio. In addition, the study compared T-cell repertoires in thyroid tissue and in blood from roughly 6 Graves' hyperthyroidism patients. Prospective prediction of ophthalmopathy was tested in an independent validation cohort consisting of 18 to 20 hyperthyroidism patients and around 16 patients who later progressed to ophthalmopathy. After blood sampling, hyperthyroidism patients were treated with methimazole at a starting dose of 30 mg daily, and ophthalmopathy patients were treated with high-dose intravenous methylprednisolone. Results the study describes overall, beyond this receptor: A 13 V-J signature model separated ophthalmopathy from stable hyperthyroidism, with roughly 88% sensitivity and roughly 81% specificity in cross-validation and 80%/75% in testing. Sample size was not statistically predetermined, and blinding of investigators to group allocation was not performed. Blood samples also contained most of the expanded thyroid clonotypes (frequency above 0.001), which suggests that blood repertoires may reflect thyroid immune responses. In validation, progression to ophthalmopathy was predicted by the model with nearly 71% sensitivity and 72% to 80% specificity, a median of about 6.4 months before onset.

A patient counted as having stable Graves' hyperthyroidism if no progression to ophthalmopathy occurred over 18 months of follow-up. Hyperthyroidism patients were newly diagnosed, with disease duration under 2 months, and aged 18 to 65 years. Exclusion was applied to patients with uncontrolled infections, other autoimmune diseases, pregnancy or lactation. Diagnoses were based on clinical symptoms, serum thyroxine and TRAb, thyroid ultrasound and orbital computed tomography. PBMCs were isolated from approximately 10 ml of fresh peripheral blood by Ficoll-Paque density gradient centrifugation. Total RNA was extracted with Trizol reagent, and quality was checked on an Agilent 2100 Bioanalyzer. The TCR beta CDR3 regions were amplified from RNA transcripts. The TCR CDR3 was subjected to a first round of RT-PCR using the HTBI primer set and the Qiagen OneStep RT-PCR kit. A second multiplex PCR round built the libraries, followed by size selection and purification. The libraries were sequenced on an Illumina HiSeq2000 using paired-end 100 bp reads. Turning to the authors' computational methods: Raw data were processed with SOAPnuke, discarding reads with adapters, uncalled bases, mean Phred below 15, or no exact constant-primer or identifier match. High-quality paired reads were merged using COPE v1.2.5, and each unique nucleotide sequence was defined as a clonotype. Clonotypes were aligned to IMGT TRBV, TRBD and TRBJ reference segments using MiTCR v1.1. Analysis was restricted to V-J combinations with a frequency above 0.0001, which covered about 99% of repertoires. The TCS score was defined as F50 (clonal expansion) divided by E x V (chaos), with BLOSUM62-based TCRdist calculated between CDR3 peptides within each V-J. Welch's t-statistics and random forest reduced fewer than 600 V-J features to fewer than 15, which were used in a naive Bayes classifier (R e1071). TCRdb redid the processing of the public reads, applying fastp at Q25 and MiXCR, and retained in-frame beta chains. A single entry per CDR3 protein holds the most common genes and DNA from its merged rows. TCRdb, not the original authors, processed these V and J calls. The sample table records a few hundred thousand distinct CDR3 sequences; about 18% of these occur just once. Under 55% of the sample rests with the top ten.

Comments on this clonotype: Which antigen it targets is not known. One base away there is no much larger clone; base qualities are not given.

V loses 2 bases of germline sequence and J loses 8 bases, and the interval between the two ends is 9 bases. CDR1 DFQATT and CDR2 SNEGSKA were looked up in the germline V gene (reference sequence). Its CDR3 holds 11 amino acids, cysteine through phenylalanine. Kept here is only the CDR3 DNA, which spans 33 bases and is read in frame from base 1. This receptor was obtained from a woman aged 45-65 years with Graves' hyperthyroidism. This receptor chain uses TRBV20-1 and TRBJ1-2; the D gene remains uncertain. Sequencing was done on a sample of blood. The DNA reads TGCAGTGCTAGAATGAGGGAGGGCTACACCTTC. Its coded protein is CSARMREGYTF.